This T cell receptor beta chain was identified during a study of blood T cell repertoires in COVID-19. Study as a whole: From T cells, B-cell-depleted T cells, or PBMCs came the material, which was cDNA or gDNA.

Original analysis: For nucleated cells, counts were estimated from reference gene primer amplification. The protocol was immunoSEQ multiplex PCR, while the TCRdb copy is restricted to in-frame clones and leaves out a portion. The V and J calls and clone size are taken from that table; D and trimming were inferred from the DNA. Here the sample spans roughly 340,000 clones, approximately 87% being singletons. Deletions cut 1 base from V and 0 bases from J, with 14 bases between. Germline-derived CDR1 and CDR2 are SGDLS and YYNGEE. The CDR3 sequence is 16 residues long. The sequence was obtained from a woman aged 45-60 years with COVID-19, enrolled during active disease. V is TRBV9 and J is TRBJ2-7; a weak D match, TRBD2 (5 bases). Sequencing was done on a sample of peripheral blood. CDR3 protein: CASSVTRGFVSYEQYF. The DNA of the CDR3 is TGTGCCAGCAGCGTAACTCGAGGGTTCGTCTCCTACGAGCAGTACTTC.